This entry features one TCR beta chain sequence. Its antigen is currently unknown. The sample belongs to a study of T-cell memory formation after mild COVID-19. Study-wide background: There were largely donor-specific TCR clusters.

V was clipped by 6 bases and J by 4 bases, with 15 bases between them. The CDR3 consists of 14 residues. The germline gives CDR1 LGHNA, CDR2 YSLEER. Study conclusions and caveats: CD4+ clones that contracted lay mainly in CM and EM; CD8+ ones lay in EMRA. Second-wave clones with a day 37 peak had unconfirmed SARS-CoV-2 specificity.

TCRdb fed the 5' RACE reads into MiXCR, producing one record per CDR3 protein. The sample lists about 170,000 distinct CDR3 sequences, around 13% seen once, with 2.5% to 3.5% in the top ten. The sequence was collected from a man younger than 35 who had mild COVID-19 (a few samples of this study predate the infection). Cell type and time point are not known. The sequenced sample was PBMCs or a T cell subset sorted from them (not recorded which). The chain couples TRBV4-3 to TRBJ1-2, with D maybe TRBD1 (6 bases). CDR3 region: CASSRPGDLYGYTF. CDR3 sequence (DNA): TGCGCCAGCAGTCGACCAGGGGATCTCTATGGCTACACCTTC.